One and the same sample provided the 14 T cell receptor beta chains below, sequenced in a study of blood T cell repertoires in COVID-19. Method: immunoSEQ multiplex PCR; TCRdb's copy keeps in-frame clones and lacks some. The table shows 180,000 or so clones, with about 76% occurring only once. Specimen: peripheral blood. The receptors stem from a woman aged 50 to 60 with active or convalescent COVID-19.

The rearrangement joins TRBV11-2 to TRBJ1-2, with D possibly matching TRBD1 (5 bases). Germline V gene lookup returns CDR1 SGHAT and CDR2 FQNNGV. Trimming cost V 2 bases and J 7 bases, with 20 bases left between them. The CDR3 covers 16 residues. This CDR3 is CASSLLGQSQGLGYTF. The DNA of the CDR3 is TGTGCCAGCAGCTTATTGGGGCAGTCCCAAGGTCTTGGCTACACCTTC.

The chain is built from TRBV7-8 and TRBJ2-3; TRBD2 agrees at 9 bases. CDR1 and CDR2 (germline): SGHVS, FQNEAQ. This CDR3 region has 19 residues. The J segment lost 0 bases and the V segment lost 1 base, leaving 11 bases of the junction unmatched. Here the CDR3 reads CASSLGETSGISSTDTQYF. CDR3 nucleotide sequence: TGTGCCAGCAGCTTAGGAGAGACTAGCGGAATTAGTAGCACAGATACGCAGTATTTT.

This clone has only a few counts. J is TRBJ2-1 and V is TRBV5-1; 8 nucleotides match TRBD2. The CDR3 covers 16 residues. The V gene end was trimmed by 4 bases and the J gene end by 7 bases; junction bases not matched to a gene: 13. Germline V gene lookup returns CDR1 SGHRS and CDR2 YFSETQ. CDR3 DNA: TGCGCCAGCAGCCCGGAGGGAGCGGGAGTCACGAATGAGCAGTTCTTC. Translating gives CASSPEGAGVTNEQFF. Combining the CDR3 with reference TRBV5-1 and TRBJ2-1 gives the whole variable domain KAGVTQTPRYLIKTRGQQVTLSCSPISGHRSVSWYQQTPGQGLQFLFEYFSETQRNKGNFPGRFSGRQFSNSRSEMNVSTLELGDSALYLCASSPEGAGVTNEQFFGPGTRLTVL.

CDR3 bases: TGTGCCAGCAGGCCGACCTCTGGGGGGGAAAAACTGTTTTTT. Translation: CASRPTSGGEKLFF. The V call is TRBV3-1 (or the pseudogene TRBV3-2), the J call TRBJ1-4, with D tentatively TRBD1 (5 bases). Germline V gene data show CDR1 as LGHDT and CDR2 as YNNKEL (reference sequence). V was trimmed by 6 bases and J by 8 bases, leaving 16 bases between them. There are 14 residues in the CDR3.

The chain is built from TRBV19 and TRBJ2-2; D unclear. The germline V and J ends were trimmed by 3 bases and 3 bases, with 8 bases remaining between them. Germline CDR1 and CDR2: LNHDA and SQIVND (reference sequence). CDR3 size: 14 residues. Here the CDR3 reads CASSIRRHTGELFF. The CDR3 bases are TGTGCCAGTAGTATTAGGCGGCACACCGGGGAGCTGTTTTTT.

V is TRBV7-2 and J is TRBJ1-2; 7 bases match TRBD1. This CDR3 has 15 residues. V dropped 5 bases and J dropped 4; count of bases not matched to a gene: 10. The germline gives CDR1 SGHTA, CDR2 FQGNSA. The CDR3 region is CASSQQRGQSYGYTF. CDR3 coding DNA: TGTGCCAGCAGCCAACAGAGGGGGCAGAGCTATGGCTACACCTTC.

The gene calls are TRBV7-8 and TRBJ2-2; a weak D match, TRBD1 (5 bases). This CDR3 comprises 17 residues. Trimming shortened V by 4 bases and J by 4 bases, and 19 bases separated the two germline ends. The germline V gene encodes CDR1 SGHVS and CDR2 FQNEAQ. The CDR3 DNA follows: TGTGCCAGCAGCTCAAAAACGCGGCAGGGATCCACCGGGGAGCTGTTTTTT. As protein: CASSSKTRQGSTGELFF.

With regard to this clone: At one of its ends the junction is not consistent with the germline gene, which may arise from a read error. The chain joins TRBV11-2 to TRBJ2-2; D may correspond to TRBD1 or TRBD2 (6 bases each). From germline, CDR1 is SGHAT and CDR2 FQNNGV. This CDR3 is built from 14 residues. CDR3 bases: TGTGCCAGCAGATTAGGGGGGCGCACCGGGGAGCTGTTTTTT. Its protein product is CASRLGGRTGELFF.

This clone has a handful of counts. The chain is built from TRBV7-2 and TRBJ1-6; possibly TRBD1 for D (6 bases). The CDR3 contains 16 residues. Trimming stripped 0 bases from V and 7 bases from J, with 13 bases between. Per the germline V gene, CDR1 is SGHTA and CDR2 is FQGNSA. The chain's CDR3 is CASSLASNRANSPLHF. The CDR3 coding sequence is TGTGCCAGCAGCTTAGCATCGAACAGGGCAAATTCACCCCTCCACTTT.

This clone was detected once. This rearrangement joins TRBV6-2 or TRBV6-3 to TRBJ2-5, with TRBD1 identical over 12 bases. CDR3 length: 16 residues. The junction had 5 bases not matched to a gene; V was cut back by 2 bases and J by 4 bases. Germline CDR1 is MNHEY and CDR2 is SVGEGT. This CDR3 reads CASSYDGTGGAETQYF. DNA for the CDR3: TGTGCCAGCAGTTACGATGGGACAGGGGGCGCAGAGACCCAGTACTTC.

The chain carries TRBV28 and TRBJ1-2; D perhaps matches TRBD1 (6 bases). V lost 5 bases, J lost 4 bases, and 14 bases lay in between. CDR1 and CDR2 (germline): MDHEN, SYDVKM. This CDR3 is built from 14 residues. The CDR3 nucleotides read TGTGCCAGCAGTCCCTTGACAGGACTCTATGGCTACACCTTC. Its translation: CASSPLTGLYGYTF.

In nucleotides, the CDR3 is TGTGCCAGTAGTATGGGACTTCGAGGAGTTGAAGCTTTCTTT. This sequence encodes CASSMGLRGVEAFF. This sequence joins TRBV19 and TRBJ1-1, with D perhaps TRBD1 (5 bases). CDR1 and CDR2 from the germline V gene are LNHDA and SQIVND (reference sequence). V shed 3 bases and J shed 7 bases, with 15 bases lying between them. This CDR3 spans 14 amino acids.

This clone occurred once. This CDR3 is CASSPATGGGWNTEAFF. DNA for the CDR3: TGTGCCAGCTCACCGGCCACAGGGGGTGGGTGGAACACTGAAGCTTTCTTT. J is TRBJ1-1 and V is TRBV18, with 8 bases identical to TRBD1. This CDR3 has 17 amino acids. V dropped 3 bases and J dropped 1; count of bases not matched to a gene: 10. Germline V gene data show CDR1 as KGHSH and CDR2 as LQKENI.

J is TRBJ2-3 and V is TRBV4-3; TRBD2 aligns across 9 bases. CDR1 and CDR2 (germline): LGHNA, YSLEER. J was trimmed by 4 bases and V by 0 bases; bases with no gene match: 8. This CDR3 is 17 amino acids long. The CDR3 loop reads CASSQDVAGGLSDTQYF. For the CDR3, the DNA is TGCGCCAGCAGCCAAGATGTGGCGGGGGGGTTATCAGATACGCAGTATTTT.